This T cell receptor (beta chain) was found in a study of OX40 agonist ivuxolimab in advanced cancers. Clones were sequenced by immunoSEQ multiplex PCR, and TCRdb holds only the in-frame ones, with some missing. The data show around 58,000 clones, almost 95% seen once. Regarding the study as a whole: Clones of CD4+ and CD8+ blood T cells grew by week 6 at doses of 0.1 to 3.0 mg/kg.

This CDR3 has 14 amino acids. Germline V gene sequence: CDR1 SGHNT, CDR2 YENEEA. V was trimmed by 3 bases and J by 6 bases, leaving 12 bases between them. As to this clone: Its target is not known.

The chain combines TRBV11-3 with TRBJ2-1, with D tentatively TRBD2 (6 bases). The receptor was derived from an adult with an advanced solid tumor such as melanoma, head and neck, liver or kidney cancer. This sample comprised CD4+ or CD8+ T cells sorted from blood, obtained in a trial of the OX40 agonist ivuxolimab. The CDR3 loop reads CASSFGGLSNEQFF. CDR3 nucleotide sequence: TGTGCCAGCAGCTTTGGGGGGTTGAGCAATGAGCAGTTCTTC.